This is a list of T cell receptor beta chains from one sample in a study of a mutant IDH1 vaccine in newly diagnosed glioma. The protocol was immunoSEQ multiplex PCR, while the TCRdb copy is restricted to in-frame clones and leaves out a portion. The data contain tens of thousands of clones, around 80% of them singletons. These receptors lack a known antigen. Sample: PBMCs, taken from a glioma patient whose treatment included an IDH1 peptide vaccine. These receptor sequences come from a woman in her 40s with glioma. Some clones in this sample may be carry-over from other donors' samples. Both conserved end residues are part of each CDR3. A D gene is named only where the DNA matches it firmly. Size is stated for part of the rows, as once, few or many counts, or as a class when the clone is expanded.

V: TRBV6-5
D: -
J: TRBJ1-2
size: -
CDR3: CASRARDYGYTF
DNA: TGTGCCAGCCGGGCCCGGGACTATGGCTACACCTTC

V: TRBV9
D: -
J: TRBJ2-7
size: -
CDR3: CASSVGFRGFQEQYF
DNA: TGTGCCAGCAGCGTAGGGTTCCGTGGGTTCCAGGAGCAGTACTTC

V: TRBV18
D: -
J: TRBJ1-2
size: -
CDR3: CASSSNTDSTYGYTF
DNA: TGTGCCAGCTCATCGAATACCGACAGCACCTATGGCTACACCTTC

V: TRBV5-4
D: -
J: TRBJ1-5
size: once
CDR3: CASSLVPGQPQHF
DNA: TGTGCCAGCAGCTTGGTCCCAGGTCAGCCCCAGCATTTT

V: TRBV4-1
D: -
J: TRBJ1-1
size: -
CDR3: CASSLSPTGNTEAFF
DNA: TGCGCCAGCAGCCTCTCCCCTACTGGGAACACTGAAGCTTTCTTT

V: TRBV27
D: TRBD1
J: TRBJ1-1
size: -
CDR3: CASSLRTGGKRNTEAFF
DNA: TGTGCCAGCAGTTTAAGAACAGGGGGCAAAAGAAACACTGAAGCTTTCTTT

V: TRBV5-1
D: -
J: TRBJ1-1
size: -
CDR3: CASSLDSVRLNTEAFF
DNA: TGCGCCAGCAGCTTGGATTCCGTACGGTTGAACACTGAAGCTTTCTTT

V: TRBV11-2
D: -
J: TRBJ2-7
size: few
CDR3: CASSPGPEGQYF
DNA: TGTGCCAGCAGCCCTGGGCCAGAGGGGCAGTACTTC

V: TRBV7-9
D: TRBD1
J: TRBJ1-2
size: -
CDR3: CASSLASQGASYGYTF
DNA: TGTGCCAGCAGCTTAGCGTCACAGGGGGCAAGCTATGGCTACACCTTC

V: TRBV30
D: -
J: TRBJ1-6
size: -
CDR3: CAWSVNRDLGSPLHF
DNA: TGTGCCTGGAGTGTTAACCGGGACCTCGGGTCACCCCTCCACTTT

V: TRBV4-1
D: TRBD2
J: TRBJ2-7
size: -
CDR3: CASSQERLASYEQYF
DNA: TGCGCCAGCAGCCAAGAGAGACTAGCCTCCTACGAGCAGTACTTC

V: TRBV25-1
D: -
J: TRBJ2-1
size: few
CDR3: CATQGASYNEQFF
DNA: TGTGCCACCCAGGGAGCCTCCTACAATGAGCAGTTCTTC

V: TRBV4-3
D: -
J: TRBJ2-3
size: -
CDR3: CASSQDQGRTDTQYF
DNA: TGCGCCAGCAGCCAAGATCAGGGCCGCACAGATACGCAGTATTTT

V: TRBV10-3
D: -
J: TRBJ2-2
size: -
CDR3: CAISGGPGELFF
DNA: TGTGCCATCAGTGGGGGACCCGGGGAGCTGTTTTTT

V: TRBV7-9
D: TRBD1
J: TRBJ1-1
size: few
CDR3: CASSRGQRMNTEAFF
DNA: TGTGCCAGCAGCCGGGGACAGCGCATGAACACTGAAGCTTTCTTT

V: TRBV4-3
D: -
J: TRBJ2-5
size: -
CDR3: CASSPRVGYQETQYF
DNA: TGCGCCAGCAGCCCTAGAGTGGGGTACCAAGAGACCCAGTACTTC

V: TRBV2
D: -
J: TRBJ1-1
size: few
CDR3: CASTSTGSTSRF
DNA: TGTGCCAGCACTTCCACGGGGTCTACCTCTCGTTTT

V: TRBV30
D: TRBD1
J: TRBJ1-3
size: -
CDR3: CAWTEGAGGNTIYF
DNA: TGTGCCTGGACGGAGGGGGCTGGTGGAAACACCATATATTTT

V: TRBV11-2
D: TRBD1
J: TRBJ1-1
size: -
CDR3: CASSPDRGAEAFF
DNA: TGTGCCAGCAGCCCGGACAGGGGTGCTGAAGCTTTCTTT

V: TRBV27
D: -
J: TRBJ1-1
size: few
CDR3: CAPRRGTEAFF
DNA: TGTGCCCCGAGGAGGGGAACTGAAGCTTTCTTT

V: TRBV5-1
D: -
J: TRBJ2-2
size: -
CDR3: CASSLDSTGELFF
DNA: TGCGCCAGCAGTCTTGACAGTACCGGGGAGCTGTTTTTT

V: TRBV19
D: -
J: TRBJ2-6
size: -
CDR3: CASNRQGGSGANVLTF
DNA: TGTGCCAGTAATCGGCAGGGGGGGTCTGGGGCCAACGTCCTGACTTTC

V: TRBV2
D: -
J: TRBJ2-3
size: -
CDR3: CASSAFAAYTQYF
DNA: TGTGCCAGCAGTGCTTTCGCGGCGTATACGCAGTATTTT

V: TRBV2
D: -
J: TRBJ1-6
size: once
CDR3: CASSENPTALSPLHF
DNA: TGTGCCAGCAGTGAAAACCCAACAGCGCTCTCACCCCTCCACTTT

V: TRBV30
D: -
J: TRBJ2-3
size: -
CDR3: CAWKRSGGTDTQYF
DNA: TGTGCCTGGAAACGTTCGGGGGGCACAGATACGCAGTATTTT

V: TRBV7-2
D: -
J: TRBJ1-2
size: -
CDR3: CASSLEFNYGYTF
DNA: TGTGCCAGCAGCTTAGAGTTTAACTATGGCTACACCTTC

V: TRBV10-3
D: -
J: TRBJ2-1
size: few
CDR3: CASSGVTFNEQFF
DNA: TGTGCCAGTTCGGGGGTTACCTTCAATGAGCAGTTCTTC

V: TRBV27
D: -
J: TRBJ1-6
size: -
CDR3: CASSFGGAAYNSPLHF
DNA: TGTGCCAGCAGTTTCGGTGGGGCCGCCTATAATTCACCCCTCCACTTT

V: TRBV7-2
D: -
J: TRBJ2-3
size: -
CDR3: CASSFREDTQYF
DNA: TGTGCCAGCAGCTTCAGAGAAGATACGCAGTATTTT

V: TRBV4-1
D: -
J: TRBJ1-4
size: few
CDR3: CASSQGGFATNEKLFF
DNA: TGCGCCAGCAGCCAAGGGGGTTTTGCAACTAATGAAAAACTGTTTTTT

V: TRBV10-3
D: -
J: TRBJ1-3
size: once
CDR3: CAIRDGQSSGNTIYF
DNA: TGTGCCATCAGAGACGGACAGAGCTCTGGAAACACCATATATTTT

V: TRBV4-3
D: TRBD2
J: TRBJ2-1
size: -
CDR3: CASSPYGGAPNEQFF
DNA: TGCGCCAGCAGTCCCTACGGGGGGGCCCCCAATGAGCAGTTCTTC